Shown below are 15 T cell receptor beta chains from a single sample sequenced in a study of memory CD8 T cells in hepatitis C reinfection. The time point is: late/post reinfection, 12 to 24 weeks after detection. TCR sequencing was done directly ex vivo on sorted cells, without expansion in vitro. TCRdb's copy holds only in-frame clones and misses some; the assay was immunoSEQ multiplex PCR. Of some 44,000 clones listed, about 88% are singletons. The material sequenced was naive CD8+ T cells sorted from blood. The receptors shown here come from a young man with hepatitis C virus infection.

This chain joins TRBV10-3 and TRBJ1-5, with 7 positions matching TRBD1. Losses at the gene ends were 4 bases for V and 4 bases for J; bases not matched to a gene: 4. This CDR3 has 14 residues. Germline V gene sequence: CDR1 ENHRY, CDR2 SYGVKD. As DNA, the CDR3 is TGTGCCATCAGTGTTGCAGGGGGGAATCAGCCCCAGCATTTT. This translates into CAISVAGGNQPQHF.

This clone was seen more than once but under ten times. The V and J genes are TRBV27 and TRBJ1-1, with a tentative D call TRBD1 (5 bases). Trimming took off 4 bases at V and 7 bases at J, with 10 bases between the two ends. Germline V gives CDR1 MNHEY, CDR2 SMNVEV (reference sequence). The CDR3 has 12 residues. This CDR3 reads CASSSSRDEAFF. The CDR3 DNA is TGTGCCAGCAGTTCCTCCAGGGATGAAGCTTTCTTT.

The CDR3 region is CASSITGGTDTQYF. DNA for the CDR3: TGTGCCAGCAGCATTACAGGGGGCACAGATACGCAGTATTTT. The V gene is TRBV6-1, the J gene TRBJ2-3; TRBD1 matches 7 bases. The CDR3 extends over 14 amino acids. V lost 6 bases and J lost 1; bases outside the gene matches: 4. The V gene's germline CDR1 is MNHNS and CDR2 SASEGT.

The chain couples TRBV19 to TRBJ2-3; 10 bases map to TRBD2. The CDR3 contains 13 residues. The germline V gene has CDR1 LNHDA and CDR2 SQIVND (reference sequence). Unmatched junction bases numbered 7, after V lost 5 bases and J lost 11 bases. The CDR3 protein is CASSRTSGLLQYF. CDR3 bases: TGTGCCAGTAGTCGGACTAGCGGTCTTTTGCAGTATTTT.

The chain uses TRBV5-6 and TRBJ1-2; D is undetermined. V gave up 2 bases and J gave up 5 bases, with 10 bases separating them. CDR1 and CDR2 (germline): SGHDT, YYEEEE. This CDR3 comprises 13 residues. CDR3 in DNA: TGTGCCAGCAGCTTTTGGGCCGCGTATGGCTACACCTTC. Translating it yields CASSFWAAYGYTF.

J is TRBJ1-5 and V is TRBV30; 7 bases agree with TRBD1. This CDR3 contains 15 residues. The V gene's germline CDR1 is GTSNPN and CDR2 SVGIG (reference sequence). The J segment lost 1 base and the V segment lost 3 bases, leaving 6 bases of the junction unmatched. In DNA, the CDR3 is TGTGCCTGGAGGATGCGGGACAGCAGCAATCAGCCCCAGCATTTT. Translating it yields CAWRMRDSSNQPQHF.

V and J are TRBV4-1 and TRBJ2-7; D gene unclear. The V gene lost 1 base and the J gene lost 2 bases, with 6 bases spanning the gap. Germline CDR1 and CDR2: MGHRA and YSYEKL. There are 13 residues in the CDR3. The CDR3 nucleotides are TGCGCCAGCAGCCAAGCACTAACCTACGAGCAGTACTTC. This codes for CASSQALTYEQYF.

This chain joins TRBV28 and TRBJ2-5, with a weak D call TRBD2 (6 bases). Judging by the DNA end, TRBJ2-7 fits better; the J call may be wrong. Germline lookup yields CDR1 MDHEN and CDR2 SYDVKM. CDR3 length equals 15 residues. CDR3 amino acids: CASSLYRERAYEQYF. Written as DNA, the CDR3 is TGTGCCAGCAGTTTATACCGGGAGAGGGCCTACGAGCAGTACTTC.

This chain links TRBV27 with TRBJ2-1, with 8 nucleotides matching TRBD2. CDR1 and CDR2 from the germline V gene are MNHEY and SMNVEV (reference sequence). J gave up 0 bases and V 6 bases, and 4 bases lay outside the gene matches. This CDR3 contains 15 residues. The CDR3 DNA sequence: TGTGCCAGCAGCGCCGGGACTAGCTCCTACAATGAGCAGTTCTTC. It specifies CASSAGTSSYNEQFF.

The V call is TRBV2, the J call TRBJ2-3, with 12 positions matching TRBD2. Trimming cost V 6 bases and J 3 bases; bases outside gene matches: 10. There are 17 residues in the CDR3. Looked up from germline, CDR1 is SNHLY and CDR2 is FYNNEI. This CDR3 is CASRELAGGPGTDTQYF. CDR3 in DNA: TGTGCCAGCAGAGAGCTAGCGGGGGGGCCGGGGACAGATACGCAGTATTTT.

The chain combines TRBV27 with TRBJ2-7, with D perhaps TRBD2 (7 bases). The germline V gene has CDR1 MNHEY and CDR2 SMNVEV (reference sequence). CDR3 size: 14 residues. The germline V and J ends were trimmed by 5 bases and 6 bases, with 17 bases remaining between them. The CDR3 here is CASSAGARFGEQYF. The CDR3, as DNA: TGTGCCAGCAGTGCGGGGGCGCGGTTCGGCGAGCAGTACTTC.

This clone appeared once. The chain recombines TRBV10-2 with TRBJ2-1; 9 positions agree with TRBD2. CDR3 length: 14 residues. Trimming cost V 3 bases and J 6 bases; bases outside gene matches: 3. Germline CDR1 and CDR2: WSHSY and SAAADI. CDR3 in DNA: TGCGCCAGCAGTGATAGCGGGAGAGGCAATGAGCAGTTCTTC. It translates to CASSDSGRGNEQFF.

This chain connects TRBV7-6 to TRBJ2-5; a possible D gene is TRBD2 (6 bases). The CDR3 has 15 amino acids. V lost 5 bases, J lost 2 bases, and 15 bases lay in between. The germline CDR1 and CDR2 sequences are SGHVS and FNYEAQ. CDR3 DNA sequence: TGTGCCAGCAGCCCCAAGTACGGGAGTCAAGAGACCCAGTACTTC. It translates to CASSPKYGSQETQYF.

This rearrangement joins TRBV2 to TRBJ2-3, with TRBD2 matching over 10 bases. In germline, CDR1 is SNHLY, CDR2 FYNNEI. J gave up 3 bases and V 4 bases, and 13 bases lay outside the gene matches. This CDR3 has 18 residues. CDR3 loop: CASSGWGALAGDTDTQYF. The CDR3 nucleotides are TGTGCCAGCAGTGGTTGGGGGGCCCTAGCGGGAGATACAGATACGCAGTATTTT.

This chain connects TRBV5-4 to TRBJ2-1; D remains ambiguous. V lost 0 bases, J lost 7 bases, and 5 bases lay in between. The length of the CDR3 is 12 residues. Germline CDR1 reads SGHNT; CDR2 reads YYREEE (reference sequence). CDR3 in amino acids: CASSLGGNEQFF. DNA for the CDR3: TGTGCCAGCAGCTTGGGAGGTAATGAGCAGTTCTTC.